This T cell receptor beta chain comes out of a study of blood T cell repertoires in COVID-19. Sequenced by immunoSEQ multiplex PCR; TCRdb stores in-frame clones only, minus some. The data show 290,000 or so clones, around 90% seen once. CDR1 and CDR2 from the germline V gene are SGHKS and YYEKEE (reference sequence). Trimming shortened V by 0 bases and J by 4 bases, and 13 bases separated the two germline ends. CDR3 length: 15 residues. The chain carries TRBV5-5 and TRBJ1-2; D possibly corresponds to TRBD1 (6 bases). This receptor was obtained from a woman in her thirties who had recovered from COVID-19. Sequenced sample: PBMCs or T cells enriched from blood (not recorded which). CDR3 nucleotides: TGTGCCAGCAGCTTGGCGGGGGGCGTAGCCTATGGCTACACCTTC. Translating it yields CASSLAGGVAYGYTF.